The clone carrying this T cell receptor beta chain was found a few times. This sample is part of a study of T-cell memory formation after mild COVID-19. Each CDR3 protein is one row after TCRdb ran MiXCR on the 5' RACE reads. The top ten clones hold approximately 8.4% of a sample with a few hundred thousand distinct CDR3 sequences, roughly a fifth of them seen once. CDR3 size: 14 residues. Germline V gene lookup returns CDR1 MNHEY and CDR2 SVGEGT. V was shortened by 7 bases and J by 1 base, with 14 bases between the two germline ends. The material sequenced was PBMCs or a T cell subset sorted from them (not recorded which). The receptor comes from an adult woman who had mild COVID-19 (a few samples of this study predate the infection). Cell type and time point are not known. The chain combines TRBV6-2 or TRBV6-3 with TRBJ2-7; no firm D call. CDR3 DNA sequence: TGTGCCAGCACCCTCTTGATGGGGTCCTACGAGCAGTACTTC. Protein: CASTLLMGSYEQYF.